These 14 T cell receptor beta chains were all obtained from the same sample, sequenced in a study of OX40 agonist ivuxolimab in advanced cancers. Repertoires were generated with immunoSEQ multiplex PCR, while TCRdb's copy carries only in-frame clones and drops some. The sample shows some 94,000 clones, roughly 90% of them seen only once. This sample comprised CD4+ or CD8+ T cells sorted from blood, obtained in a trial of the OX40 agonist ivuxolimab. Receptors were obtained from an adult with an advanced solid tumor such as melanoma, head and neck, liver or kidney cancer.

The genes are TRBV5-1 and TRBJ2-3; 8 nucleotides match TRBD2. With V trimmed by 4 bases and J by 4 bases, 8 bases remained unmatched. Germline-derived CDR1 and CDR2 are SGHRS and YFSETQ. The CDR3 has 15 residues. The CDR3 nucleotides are TGCGCCAGCAGCCCGGGAGGGGGGGACGCAGATACGCAGTATTTT. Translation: CASSPGGGDADTQYF.

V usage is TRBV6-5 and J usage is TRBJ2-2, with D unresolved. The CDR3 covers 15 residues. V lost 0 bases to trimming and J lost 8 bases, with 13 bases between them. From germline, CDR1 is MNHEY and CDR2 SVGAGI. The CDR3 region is CASSYSRVGSGELFF. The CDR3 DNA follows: TGTGCCAGCAGTTACTCGAGAGTGGGGTCAGGGGAGCTGTTTTTT.

The CDR3 DNA is TGTGCCAGCAGTTTATCGGTAGCGGGAGTAAGTGAGCAGTTCTTC. Translation gives CASSLSVAGVSEQFF. The chain employs TRBV27 and TRBJ2-1; 9 nucleotides align to TRBD2. CDR3 length: 15 residues. The V segment lost 0 bases and the J segment 9 bases; nucleotides outside the gene matches: 6. Germline V gene lookup returns CDR1 MNHEY and CDR2 SMNVEV (reference sequence).

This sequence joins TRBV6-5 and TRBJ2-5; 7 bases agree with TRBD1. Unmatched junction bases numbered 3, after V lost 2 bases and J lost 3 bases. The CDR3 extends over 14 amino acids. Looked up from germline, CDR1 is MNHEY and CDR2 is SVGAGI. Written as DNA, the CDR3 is TGTGCCAGCAGTTACACCGGGACAGAAGAGACCCAGTACTTC. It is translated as CASSYTGTEETQYF.

The CDR3 region is CASRTGNTEAFF. As DNA, the CDR3 is TGTGCCAGCAGGACTGGGAACACTGAAGCTTTCTTT. The V call is TRBV6-5, the J call TRBJ1-1; D not certain. The ends were cut back, 6 bases at V and 1 base at J, with 6 bases in the middle. Germline CDR1 is MNHEY and CDR2 is SVGAGI. The CDR3 runs to 12 residues.

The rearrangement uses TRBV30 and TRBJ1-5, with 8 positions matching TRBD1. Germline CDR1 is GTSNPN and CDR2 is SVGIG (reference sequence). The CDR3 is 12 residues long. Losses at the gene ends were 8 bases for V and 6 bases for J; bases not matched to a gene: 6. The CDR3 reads CARPGGGQPQHF. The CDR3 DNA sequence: TGTGCCCGTCCAGGGGGCGGTCAGCCCCAGCATTTT. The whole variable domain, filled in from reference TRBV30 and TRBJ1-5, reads SQTIHQWPATLVQPVGSPLSLECTVEGTSNPNLYWYRQAAGRGLQLLFYSVGIGQISSEVPQNLSASRPQDRQFILSSKKLLLSDSGFYLCARPGGGQPQHFGDGTRLSIL.

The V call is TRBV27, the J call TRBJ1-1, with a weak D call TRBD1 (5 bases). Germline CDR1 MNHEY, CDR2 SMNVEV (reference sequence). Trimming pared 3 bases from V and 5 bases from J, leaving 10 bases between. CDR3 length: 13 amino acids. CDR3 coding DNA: TGTGCCAGCAGTTTGGGGGGGAAGACTGAAGCTTTCTTT. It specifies CASSLGGKTEAFF.

Written as DNA, the CDR3 is TGTGCCAGCAGTAGTGTCAGACCCCGACTCCCGGAGCAGTTCTTC. Residues: CASSSVRPRLPEQFF. This sequence joins TRBV7-9 and TRBJ2-1, with D hard to call. CDR3 length equals 15 residues. Trimming left V 6 bases short and J 10 bases short, with 22 bases between. Per the germline V gene, CDR1 is SEHNR and CDR2 is FQNEAQ (reference sequence). The variable domain in full, completed from reference TRBV7-9 and TRBJ2-1, reads DTGVSQNPRHKITKRGQNVTFRCDPISEHNRLYWYRQTLGQGPEFLTYFQNEAQLEKSRLLSDRFSAERPKGSFSTLEIQRTEQGDSAMYLCASSSVRPRLPEQFFGPGTRLTVL.

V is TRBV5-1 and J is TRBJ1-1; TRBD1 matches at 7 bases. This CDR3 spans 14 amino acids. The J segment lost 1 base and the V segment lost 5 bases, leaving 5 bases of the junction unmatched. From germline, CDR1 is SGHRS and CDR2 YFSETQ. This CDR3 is CASSQRQGNTEAFF. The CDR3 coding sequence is TGCGCCAGCAGTCAGAGACAGGGGAACACTGAAGCTTTCTTT.

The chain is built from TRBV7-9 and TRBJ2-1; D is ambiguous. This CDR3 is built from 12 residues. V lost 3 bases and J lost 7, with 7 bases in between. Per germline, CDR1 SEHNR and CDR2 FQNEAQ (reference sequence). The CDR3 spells CASSFLRNEQFF. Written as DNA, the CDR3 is TGTGCCAGCAGCTTTCTCAGGAATGAGCAGTTCTTC.

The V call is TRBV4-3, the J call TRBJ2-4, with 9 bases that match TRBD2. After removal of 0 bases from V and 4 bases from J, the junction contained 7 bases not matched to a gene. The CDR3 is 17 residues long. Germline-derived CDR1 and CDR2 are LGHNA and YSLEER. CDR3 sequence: CASSQDLGAGGKNIQYF. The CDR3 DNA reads TGCGCCAGCAGCCAAGATCTGGGAGCGGGGGGTAAAAACATTCAGTACTTC.

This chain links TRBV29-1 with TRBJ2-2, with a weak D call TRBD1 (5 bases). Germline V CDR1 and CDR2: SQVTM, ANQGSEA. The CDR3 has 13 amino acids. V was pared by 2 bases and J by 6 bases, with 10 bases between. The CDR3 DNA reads TGCAGCGTTGAACCAACAGGTGCCGGGGAGCTGTTTTTT. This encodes CSVEPTGAGELFF.

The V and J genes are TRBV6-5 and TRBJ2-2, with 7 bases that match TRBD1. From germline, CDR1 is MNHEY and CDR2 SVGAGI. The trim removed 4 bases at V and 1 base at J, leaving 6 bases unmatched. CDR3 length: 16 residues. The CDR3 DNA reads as TGTGCCAGCAGTTCGCCCCGGGACAGGAACACCGGGGAGCTGTTTTTT. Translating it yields CASSSPRDRNTGELFF.

The CDR3 loop is CASTLGSLGNEQFF. CDR3 bases: TGTGCCAGCACCCTCGGGAGCCTTGGCAATGAGCAGTTCTTC. The chain joins TRBV27 to TRBJ2-1; weak D call: TRBD2 (6 bases). Trimming stripped 7 bases from V and 6 bases from J, with 16 bases between. The CDR3 extends over 14 amino acids. Germline V gives CDR1 MNHEY, CDR2 SMNVEV (reference sequence).